This paragraph reports one TCR beta chain. The antigen remains undetermined. This sample stems from a study of cytomegalovirus exposure and HLA in healthy donors. The PCR was carried out with 60 Vbeta primers and 13 Jbeta primers. TCRdb's table, derived via immunoSEQ multiplex PCR, lists solely in-frame clones and lacks some. The data show 150,000 to 200,000 clones, around 80% seen once. Germline V gene sequence: CDR1 SEHNR, CDR2 FQNEAQ (reference sequence). The germline V and J ends were trimmed by 3 bases and 0 bases, with 8 bases remaining between them. The CDR3 length is 15 residues. Study results and caveats: The study flagged some 170 TCR beta chains as cytomegalovirus-associated.

Sequenced sample: PBMCs. The V and J genes are TRBV7-9 and TRBJ2-2, with D possibly being TRBD2 (5 bases). The sequence derives from a girl under 18 in good health and CMV-seropositive. The CDR3 DNA reads TGTGCCAGCAGCTTCCGGGGTACGAACACCGGGGAGCTGTTTTTT. This sequence encodes CASSFRGTNTGELFF.